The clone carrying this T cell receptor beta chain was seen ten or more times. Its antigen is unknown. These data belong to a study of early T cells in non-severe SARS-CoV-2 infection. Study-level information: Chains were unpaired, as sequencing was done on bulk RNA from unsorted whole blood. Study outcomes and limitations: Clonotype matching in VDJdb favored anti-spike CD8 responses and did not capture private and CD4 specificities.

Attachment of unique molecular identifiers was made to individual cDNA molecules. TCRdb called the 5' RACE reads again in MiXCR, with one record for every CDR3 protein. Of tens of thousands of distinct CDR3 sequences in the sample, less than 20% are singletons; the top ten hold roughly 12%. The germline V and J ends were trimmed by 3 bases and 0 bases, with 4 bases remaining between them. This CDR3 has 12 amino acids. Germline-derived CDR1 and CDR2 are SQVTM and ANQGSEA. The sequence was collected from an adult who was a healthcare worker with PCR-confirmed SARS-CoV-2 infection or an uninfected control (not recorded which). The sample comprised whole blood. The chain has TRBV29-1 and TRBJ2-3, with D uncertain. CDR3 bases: TGCAGCGTTGATGGCAGCACAGATACGCAGTATTTT. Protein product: CSVDGSTDTQYF.